This T cell receptor beta chain was recorded in a study of post-analysis software for immune sequencing data. The study's findings and limits: Normalized Chao1 diversity was significantly lower in multiple sclerosis patients than in controls. The F measure placed samples prepared in the same batch into strongly shared clusters.

Remarks on this clonotype: Its antigen is unknown.

TCR beta cDNA libraries had unique molecular identifiers. Once roughly 0.9 to 11 million T cells were used, roughly 490,000 cDNA molecules resulted. TCRdb reanalysed the PCR reads using MiXCR and keeps one entry per CDR3 protein. In the table there are about 820,000 distinct CDR3 sequences, approximately 57% of which are singletons. The source material was blood. The origin of this receptor is a girl under 18 with multiple sclerosis.

The CDR3 region has the DNA TGCGCCAGCAGCTCTAATGGGTTCACCGGGGAGCAGTACTTC. Amino acids: CASSSNGFTGEQYF. V is TRBV5-1 and J is TRBJ2-7, with unresolved D. The V gene lost 3 bases and the J gene lost 7 bases, with 17 bases spanning the gap. The germline CDR1 and CDR2 sequences are SGHRS and YFSETQ. The CDR3 extends over 14 amino acids. The full variable domain, with the rest looked up from reference TRBV5-1 and TRBJ2-7, is KAGVTQTPRYLIKTRGQQVTLSCSPISGHRSVSWYQQTPGQGLQFLFEYFSETQRNKGNFPGRFSGRQFSNSRSEMNVSTLELGDSALYLCASSSNGFTGEQYFGPGTRLTVT.